This T cell receptor beta chain appears in the sequencing data of a study of CD39 and CD103 CD8 tumor-infiltrating T cells. General study findings and limits: DP CD8 TILs seemed more oligoclonal than DN, SP and blood memory CD8.

DNA input per subset was roughly 9,500 to 110,000 sorted cells. Sequenced by immunoSEQ multiplex PCR; TCRdb stores in-frame clones only, minus some. The table lists approximately 4,200 clones, 65% to 85% of them singletons. V shed 1 base, J shed 0 bases, and the junction held 8 bases outside the gene matches. The CDR3 spans 18 residues. The germline gives CDR1 LGHNT, CDR2 FRNRAP. Of note for this clone: Its antigen is still unknown.

Specimen: CD8+ T cells sorted from blood. The subset denotes: total memory CD8 T cells (CD45RA-CCR7+/-) from blood or uninvolved lymph node. J is TRBJ1-4 and V is TRBV12-5; TRBD1 matches 7 bases. The TCR comes from a human donor with head and neck squamous cell carcinoma. CDR3: CASGLETGDIATNEKLFF. The CDR3 nucleotides read TGTGCTAGTGGTTTGGAAACAGGGGACATCGCAACTAATGAAAAACTGTTTTTT. The full variable domain, rest sourced from reference TRBV12-5 and TRBJ1-4, is DARVTQTPRHKVTEMGQEVTMRCQPILGHNTVFWYRQTMMQGLELLAYFRNRAPLDDSGMPKDRFSAEMPDATLATLKIQPSEPRDSAVYFCASGLETGDIATNEKLFFGSGTQLSVL.